A selection of T cell receptor beta chains follows, all from one sample in a study of shared clonotypes between healthy human individuals. Measured with immunoSEQ multiplex PCR; TCRdb has only the in-frame clones, and not every one. Among more than 2 million clones listed, approximately 96% were seen once. The sequenced sample was naive CD4+ T cells sorted from blood. These TCRs come from a man aged 18 to 29 in good health. Each CDR3 is given with its conserved first and last residue. D genes are given only for firm matches. Clone size is given for some rows only: seen once, a few or many times, or a class if the clone is expanded.

D gene	clone size	J gene	V gene	CDR3 protein	CDR3 DNA
NA	NA	TRBJ1-5	TRBV7-6	CARTEQPQHF	TGTGCCAGGACAGAGCAGCCCCAGCATTTT
NA	NA	TRBJ1-3	TRBV28	CASSLRARGSGNTIYF	TGTGCCAGCAGTTTGAGGGCCCGGGGCTCTGGAAACACCATATATTTT
NA	NA	TRBJ2-7	TRBV7-3	CASSSGLLPYEQYF	TGTGCCAGCAGCTCGGGGCTCCTACCCTACGAGCAGTACTTC
NA	once	TRBJ2-3	TRBV5-1	CASSIQAGTTDTQYF	TGCGCCAGCAGCATTCAGGCGGGAACCACAGATACGCAGTATTTT
NA	NA	TRBJ2-3	TRBV7-2	CASSTLGSSSTDTQYF	TGTGCCAGCAGCACACTAGGGTCCTCTAGCACAGATACGCAGTATTTT
TRBD1	NA	TRBJ1-2	TRBV5-1	CASSSSLTGLNYGYTF	TGCGCCAGCAGCTCTTCATTGACAGGGCTAAACTATGGCTACACCTTC
TRBD2	NA	TRBJ2-5	TRBV2	CASSTSGTSRLETQYF	TGTGCCAGCAGTACCTCCGGGACTAGCAGGCTGGAGACCCAGTACTTC
NA	NA	TRBJ2-7	TRBV5-1	CASSLGSAPYEQYF	TGCGCCAGCAGCTTGGGTTCCGCACCCTACGAGCAGTACTTC
NA	NA	TRBJ2-1	TRBV27	CASTMGARTFSYNEQFF	TGTGCCAGCACAATGGGGGCGCGTACCTTCTCCTACAATGAGCAGTTCTTC
NA	once	TRBJ2-7	TRBV18	CASSPPSRGPYEQYF	TGTGCCAGCTCACCACCATCAAGGGGACCCTACGAGCAGTACTTC
NA	NA	TRBJ2-7	TRBV7-2	CASSLYLPPDEQYF	TGTGCCAGCAGCTTATATCTCCCGCCGGACGAGCAGTACTTC
NA	NA	TRBJ1-2	TRBV14	CASSQRQAHGYTF	TGTGCCAGCAGCCAACGACAGGCTCATGGCTACACCTTC
TRBD1	NA	TRBJ2-5	TRBV2	CASGGQPTRKETQYF	TGTGCCAGCGGGGGACAGCCGACAAGAAAAGAGACCCAGTACTTC
TRBD2	NA	TRBJ2-5	TRBV7-2	CASSLSGRKDETQYF	TGTGCCAGCAGCCTTAGCGGGAGAAAGGATGAGACCCAGTACTTC
NA	NA	TRBJ2-2	TRBV5-1	CASSLAAGVTGELFF	TGCGCCAGCAGCTTGGCGGCAGGGGTCACCGGGGAGCTGTTTTTT
NA	NA	TRBJ2-7	TRBV7-9	CASSLAGPHEQYF	TGTGCCAGCAGCTTAGCCGGGCCACACGAGCAGTACTTC
NA	NA	TRBJ1-5	TRBV2	CASKEWRTENQPQHF	TGTGCCAGCAAGGAATGGCGTACGGAGAATCAGCCCCAGCATTTT
NA	NA	TRBJ1-1	TRBV19	CASSLGTVNTEAFF	TGTGCCAGTAGTCTCGGTACAGTGAACACTGAAGCTTTCTTT
NA	NA	TRBJ1-6	TRBV11-2	CASSLGGANSPLHF	TGTGCCAGCAGCTTAGGTGGGGCTAATTCACCCCTCCACTTT
NA	NA	TRBJ2-5	TRBV30	CAWSKADQETQYF	TGTGCCTGGAGTAAGGCGGATCAAGAGACCCAGTACTTC
NA	NA	TRBJ2-2	TRBV7-9	CASSLGSPGGASGELFF	TGTGCCAGCAGCTTAGGTTCGCCAGGAGGGGCGAGCGGGGAGCTGTTTTTT
NA	once	TRBJ2-5	TRBV11-2	CASSLAFLARETQYF	TGTGCCAGCAGCCTGGCGTTTCTAGCACGGGAGACCCAGTACTTC
TRBD1	NA	TRBJ2-7	TRBV5-1	CASSPRLLGRGLGEQYF	TGCGCCAGCAGCCCAAGGTTGTTGGGCAGGGGGCTAGGGGAGCAGTACTTC
TRBD1	NA	TRBJ1-5	TRBV6-1	CASSIGTAGGKSQHF	TGTGCCAGCAGCATCGGGACAGCGGGGGGAAAGTCCCAGCATTTT
NA	NA	TRBJ2-5	TRBV5-6	CASSSSSGTKETQYF	TGTGCCAGCAGCTCCAGTTCGGGAACCAAAGAGACCCAGTACTTC
NA	NA	TRBJ2-3	TRBV4-1	CAGGRTGTDTQYF	TGCGCCGGGGGTCGTACAGGCACAGATACGCAGTATTTT
NA	NA	TRBJ2-2	TRBV5-1	CASSFAPGLSGELFF	TGCGCCAGCAGCTTTGCACCCGGACTTTCCGGGGAGCTGTTTTTT
NA	once	TRBJ2-1	TRBV4-3	CASSHDLFQGPFNEQFF	TGCGCCAGCAGCCACGATCTCTTCCAGGGGCCCTTCAATGAGCAGTTCTTC
NA	NA	TRBJ2-5	TRBV6-1	CASTHRLAGQETQYF	TGTGCCAGCACACACCGCCTGGCAGGGCAAGAGACCCAGTACTTC
NA	NA	TRBJ2-1	TRBV5-4	CASSLGGVRGNEQFF	TGTGCCAGCAGCTTGGGAGGGGTTAGGGGGAATGAGCAGTTCTTC
TRBD1	NA	TRBJ2-5	TRBV6-1	CAIRRTGLETQYF	TGTGCCATCCGTCGGACAGGGCTGGAGACCCAGTACTTC
NA	NA	TRBJ2-7	TRBV5-4	CASSFLGTEQYF	TGTGCCAGCAGCTTTTTGGGGACCGAGCAGTACTTC
NA	NA	TRBJ1-1	TRBV7-2	CASSLAQGMNTEAFF	TGTGCCAGCAGCTTAGCGCAGGGGATGAACACTGAAGCTTTCTTT
NA	NA	TRBJ2-7	TRBV10-2	CASRETSYEQYF	TGCGCCAGCAGAGAGACTAGCTACGAGCAGTACTTC
NA	NA	TRBJ1-3	TRBV9	CASSGGGNTIYF	TGTGCCAGCAGCGGAGGTGGAAACACCATATATTTT
NA	NA	TRBJ2-7	TRBV10-3	CAISGGFWEPPGEQYF	TGTGCCATCAGCGGCGGGTTCTGGGAGCCTCCTGGCGAGCAGTACTTC
NA	NA	TRBJ2-7	TRBV11-2	CASSLAQSYEQYF	TGTGCCAGCAGCTTAGCACAGAGCTACGAGCAGTACTTC
TRBD2	NA	TRBJ2-7	TRBV18	CASSTGRDAGIYEQYF	TGTGCCAGCTCAACGGGGAGGGACGCTGGGATCTACGAGCAGTACTTC
TRBD1	NA	TRBJ1-3	TRBV9	CASSPQLRTGGIIYF	TGTGCCAGCAGCCCACAACTAAGGACAGGGGGGATCATATATTTT
NA	NA	TRBJ1-5	TRBV6-6	CASSYSGGPGQPQHF	TGTGCCAGCAGTTACTCGGGAGGGCCGGGGCAGCCCCAGCATTTT